These T cell receptor beta chains were read from a single sample in a study of cytomegalovirus exposure and HLA in healthy donors. Profiling relied on immunoSEQ multiplex PCR, and the TCRdb table lists in-frame clones only, not all of them. The table shows a few hundred thousand clones, with about 80% occurring only once. The sequencing sample was made of PBMCs. Receptors originate from a woman aged 55 to 70 in good health and CMV-seropositive. The CDR3 runs from the conserved cysteine through the conserved F or W. D genes are given only for firm matches. Only part of the rows carry a size: once, few, many, or a class if the clone is expanded.

J gene: TRBJ2-7; D gene: -; V gene: TRBV27; clone size: -; CDR3 protein: CASSIGRGTTYEQYF; CDR3 DNA: TGTGCCAGCAGTATAGGCAGGGGTACGACCTACGAGCAGTACTTC
J gene: TRBJ1-1; D gene: -; V gene: TRBV7-2; clone size: -; CDR3 protein: CASSQLGRGMNTEAFF; CDR3 DNA: TGTGCCAGCAGCCAACTTGGCCGGGGGATGAACACTGAAGCTTTCTTT
J gene: TRBJ1-1; D gene: -; V gene: TRBV15; clone size: -; CDR3 protein: CATSVRTDTEAFF; CDR3 DNA: TGTGCCACCAGCGTCCGGACAGACACTGAAGCTTTCTTT
J gene: TRBJ1-2; D gene: TRBD1; V gene: TRBV28; clone size: -; CDR3 protein: CASSPMGRGQGYTF; CDR3 DNA: TGTGCCAGCAGTCCCATGGGCAGGGGGCAGGGCTACACCTTC
J gene: TRBJ1-2; D gene: -; V gene: TRBV11-2; clone size: few; CDR3 protein: CASSPGSNGGYTF; CDR3 DNA: TGTGCCAGCAGCCCGGGGAGTAACGGGGGCTACACCTTC
J gene: TRBJ2-1; D gene: TRBD2; V gene: TRBV6-4; clone size: -; CDR3 protein: CASKASGEYNEQFF; CDR3 DNA: TGTGCCAGCAAAGCTAGCGGGGAATACAATGAGCAGTTCTTC
J gene: TRBJ1-1; D gene: -; V gene: TRBV29-1; clone size: -; CDR3 protein: CSGGHTEAFF; CDR3 DNA: TGCAGCGGGGGGCACACTGAAGCTTTCTTT
J gene: TRBJ2-1; D gene: TRBD2; V gene: TRBV7-9; clone size: -; CDR3 protein: CASSLGTRLAGGTGDEQFF; CDR3 DNA: TGTGCCAGCAGCTTAGGTACCCGACTAGCGGGAGGCACAGGGGATGAGCAGTTCTTC
J gene: TRBJ2-7; D gene: TRBD1; V gene: TRBV6-4; clone size: -; CDR3 protein: CATTGTGNSEQYF; CDR3 DNA: TGTGCCACCACCGGGACAGGGAACTCCGAGCAGTACTTC
J gene: TRBJ2-5; D gene: -; V gene: TRBV11-2; clone size: once; CDR3 protein: CASSYWDKETQYF; CDR3 DNA: TGTGCCAGCAGCTATTGGGACAAAGAGACCCAGTACTTC
J gene: TRBJ2-7; D gene: TRBD2; V gene: TRBV7-9; clone size: -; CDR3 protein: CASSQGLAETYEQYF; CDR3 DNA: TGTGCCAGCAGCCAGGGACTAGCGGAAACCTACGAGCAGTACTTC
J gene: TRBJ2-7; D gene: -; V gene: TRBV12-5; clone size: -; CDR3 protein: CASGFSAYEQYF; CDR3 DNA: TGTGCTAGTGGTTTTAGCGCCTACGAGCAGTACTTC
J gene: TRBJ2-7; D gene: TRBD1; V gene: TRBV14; clone size: -; CDR3 protein: CASSRDRGLEQYF; CDR3 DNA: TGTGCCAGCAGTCGGGACAGGGGCCTCGAGCAGTACTTC
J gene: TRBJ1-5; D gene: TRBD1; V gene: TRBV6-1; clone size: -; CDR3 protein: CASNQDRAKGQPQHF; CDR3 DNA: TGTGCCAGCAACCAGGACAGGGCAAAAGGTCAGCCCCAGCATTTT
J gene: TRBJ1-1; D gene: -; V gene: TRBV16; clone size: -; CDR3 protein: CASSQSPGGTEAFF; CDR3 DNA: TGTGCCAGCAGCCAATCGCCGGGAGGCACTGAAGCTTTCTTT
J gene: TRBJ2-6; D gene: TRBD1; V gene: TRBV19; clone size: -; CDR3 protein: CASSIGDRGLLLSGANVLTF; CDR3 DNA: TGTGCCAGTAGTATTGGGGACAGGGGGCTCCTCCTATCTGGGGCCAACGTCCTGACTTTC
J gene: TRBJ1-2; D gene: -; V gene: TRBV19; clone size: -; CDR3 protein: CASSIEEGNYGYTF; CDR3 DNA: TGTGCCAGTAGTATAGAGGAGGGGAACTATGGCTACACCTTC
J gene: TRBJ2-1; D gene: -; V gene: TRBV6-5; clone size: once; CDR3 protein: CASSSLGSRENEQFF; CDR3 DNA: TGTGCCAGCAGTTCCCTGGGCAGCCGTGAGAATGAGCAGTTCTTC
J gene: TRBJ2-5; D gene: -; V gene: TRBV6-5; clone size: -; CDR3 protein: CASSFGESGTQYF; CDR3 DNA: TGTGCCAGCAGCTTCGGAGAGAGCGGGACCCAGTACTTC
J gene: TRBJ2-7; D gene: TRBD2; V gene: TRBV29-1; clone size: -; CDR3 protein: CSVGGGGRWWEQYF; CDR3 DNA: TGCAGCGTTGGGGGTGGCGGGAGGTGGTGGGAGCAGTACTTC
J gene: TRBJ2-6; D gene: -; V gene: TRBV19; clone size: -; CDR3 protein: CASSIGSGANVLTF; CDR3 DNA: TGTGCCAGTAGTATCGGCTCTGGGGCCAACGTCCTGACTTTC
J gene: TRBJ2-1; D gene: TRBD2; V gene: TRBV15; clone size: -; CDR3 protein: CATSTRTSGRGEQFF; CDR3 DNA: TGTGCCACCAGCACTAGGACTAGCGGGAGAGGAGAGCAGTTCTTC
J gene: TRBJ2-7; D gene: TRBD2; V gene: TRBV29-1; clone size: -; CDR3 protein: CSVGWLAGFSGRREQYF; CDR3 DNA: TGCAGCGTTGGTTGGCTAGCGGGGTTTTCAGGAAGAAGGGAGCAGTACTTC
J gene: TRBJ2-7; D gene: -; V gene: TRBV5-1; clone size: few; CDR3 protein: CASSLGGDYRSYEQYF; CDR3 DNA: TGCGCCAGCAGCTTGGGAGGTGACTACCGCTCCTACGAGCAGTACTTC
J gene: TRBJ2-4; D gene: -; V gene: TRBV5-4; clone size: -; CDR3 protein: CASSVSGAKNIQYF; CDR3 DNA: TGTGCCAGCAGCGTGTCCGGAGCCAAAAACATTCAGTACTTC
J gene: TRBJ2-5; D gene: TRBD1; V gene: TRBV7-9; clone size: -; CDR3 protein: CASSPRTGEGQETQYF; CDR3 DNA: TGTGCCAGCAGCCCGCGGACAGGTGAAGGACAAGAGACCCAGTACTTC
J gene: TRBJ2-7; D gene: -; V gene: TRBV18; clone size: once; CDR3 protein: CASSPVSRGVEKYF; CDR3 DNA: TGTGCCAGCTCACCAGTTTCCAGGGGGGTCGAGAAGTACTTC
J gene: TRBJ1-2; D gene: -; V gene: TRBV7-3; clone size: -; CDR3 protein: CASSSSRDSYGYTF; CDR3 DNA: TGTGCCAGCAGCTCCAGTCGAGACTCCTATGGCTACACCTTC
J gene: TRBJ2-6; D gene: TRBD1; V gene: TRBV5-4; clone size: -; CDR3 protein: CASSPGTGKRSGANVLTF; CDR3 DNA: TGTGCCAGCAGCCCCGGGACAGGGAAGCGTTCTGGGGCCAACGTCCTGACTTTC
J gene: TRBJ2-2; D gene: -; V gene: TRBV6-6; clone size: -; CDR3 protein: CASSQGAGELFF; CDR3 DNA: TGTGCCAGCAGCCAGGGTGCCGGGGAGCTGTTTTTT
J gene: TRBJ1-2; D gene: -; V gene: TRBV30; clone size: -; CDR3 protein: CAWRIAGVSNYGYTF; CDR3 DNA: TGTGCCTGGAGGATTGCAGGGGTTTCTAACTATGGCTACACCTTC
J gene: TRBJ1-2; D gene: -; V gene: TRBV9; clone size: -; CDR3 protein: CASSVGSAGGYTF; CDR3 DNA: TGTGCCAGCAGCGTAGGTAGCGCCGGTGGCTACACCTTC
J gene: TRBJ2-7; D gene: -; V gene: TRBV25-1; clone size: -; CDR3 protein: CASGALTYEQYF; CDR3 DNA: TGTGCCAGCGGGGCATTAACCTACGAGCAGTACTTC
J gene: TRBJ2-3; D gene: TRBD1; V gene: TRBV19; clone size: -; CDR3 protein: CASRDRGTDTQYF; CDR3 DNA: TGTGCCAGTAGGGACAGGGGCACAGATACGCAGTATTTT
J gene: TRBJ2-7; D gene: -; V gene: TRBV30; clone size: -; CDR3 protein: CAWSVLFSDDTYEQYF; CDR3 DNA: TGTGCCTGGAGTGTCCTTTTTTCGGATGACACCTACGAGCAGTACTTC
J gene: TRBJ2-7; D gene: TRBD1; V gene: TRBV5-1; clone size: -; CDR3 protein: CASSLGGGQGYEQYF; CDR3 DNA: TGCGCCAGCAGCTTGGGGGGGGGACAGGGCTACGAGCAGTACTTC
J gene: TRBJ2-1; D gene: TRBD2; V gene: TRBV11-2; clone size: -; CDR3 protein: CASSLTSGSKRGEQFF; CDR3 DNA: TGTGCCAGCAGCTTAACGAGCGGGAGCAAACGGGGGGAGCAGTTCTTC
J gene: TRBJ1-1; D gene: -; V gene: TRBV14; clone size: few; CDR3 protein: CASTGLRTEAFF; CDR3 DNA: TGTGCCAGCACAGGTCTACGCACTGAAGCTTTCTTT
J gene: TRBJ2-1; D gene: -; V gene: TRBV7-3; clone size: -; CDR3 protein: CASSLNRPTSLAEQFF; CDR3 DNA: TGTGCCAGCAGCTTAAACCGCCCGACTAGTCTCGCTGAGCAGTTCTTC
J gene: TRBJ1-5; D gene: TRBD1; V gene: TRBV19; clone size: few; CDR3 protein: CATSVLQGNHQPQHF; CDR3 DNA: TGTGCCACCAGCGTCTTACAGGGGAATCATCAGCCCCAGCATTTT
J gene: TRBJ1-2; D gene: TRBD1; V gene: TRBV5-1; clone size: -; CDR3 protein: CASSLQGANGYTF; CDR3 DNA: TGCGCCAGCAGCTTACAGGGGGCCAATGGCTACACCTTC
J gene: TRBJ1-1; D gene: -; V gene: TRBV6-5; clone size: -; CDR3 protein: CASWRRTVGGEAFF; CDR3 DNA: TGTGCCAGCTGGAGAAGGACCGTGGGAGGGGAAGCTTTCTTT
J gene: TRBJ1-3; D gene: TRBD1; V gene: TRBV4-1; clone size: -; CDR3 protein: CASSRTNRGQENTIYF; CDR3 DNA: TGCGCCAGCAGCCGGACCAACAGGGGGCAAGAAAACACCATATATTTT
J gene: TRBJ2-7; D gene: -; V gene: TRBV21-1; clone size: -; CDR3 protein: CASSEVTSGSDEQYF; CDR3 DNA: TGTGCCAGCAGCGAGGTGACTAGCGGGAGCGACGAGCAGTACTTC
J gene: TRBJ2-7; D gene: TRBD2; V gene: TRBV10-3; clone size: -; CDR3 protein: CAIRGGLADEQYF; CDR3 DNA: TGTGCCATCAGGGGGGGACTAGCGGACGAGCAGTACTTC
J gene: TRBJ2-7; D gene: -; V gene: TRBV19; clone size: few; CDR3 protein: CASSIEAGSYEQYF; CDR3 DNA: TGTGCCAGTAGTATAGAGGCGGGAAGCTACGAGCAGTACTTC
J gene: TRBJ2-1; D gene: TRBD1; V gene: TRBV5-1; clone size: few; CDR3 protein: CASSLERQGALSLANEQFF; CDR3 DNA: TGCGCCAGCAGCTTGGAAAGACAGGGGGCGCTTTCTCTGGCCAATGAGCAGTTCTTC
J gene: TRBJ2-1; D gene: TRBD1; V gene: TRBV7-8; clone size: few; CDR3 protein: CASSEPGQGPPIF; CDR3 DNA: TGTGCCAGCAGCGAACCGGGACAGGGACCCCCGATCTTC
J gene: TRBJ2-7; D gene: TRBD2; V gene: TRBV11-2; clone size: -; CDR3 protein: CASSSRPGTSGSYEQYF; CDR3 DNA: TGTGCCAGCAGCTCCCGTCCCGGGACTAGCGGGAGCTACGAGCAGTACTTC
J gene: TRBJ2-7; D gene: TRBD1; V gene: TRBV18; clone size: -; CDR3 protein: CASSPSGRPGTGGRGEQYF; CDR3 DNA: TGTGCCAGCTCACCAAGCGGCCGACCAGGGACAGGGGGCAGAGGCGAGCAGTACTTC
J gene: TRBJ1-4; D gene: -; V gene: TRBV9; clone size: -; CDR3 protein: CASSAEEGEKLFF; CDR3 DNA: TGTGCCAGCAGCGCCGAGGAGGGTGAAAAACTGTTTTTT
J gene: TRBJ2-5; D gene: TRBD1; V gene: TRBV29-1; clone size: -; CDR3 protein: CSADRGRGETQYF; CDR3 DNA: TGCAGCGCCGACAGGGGGCGCGGGGAGACCCAGTACTTC
J gene: TRBJ1-4; D gene: TRBD1; V gene: TRBV28; clone size: -; CDR3 protein: CASRNGQVMEKLFF; CDR3 DNA: TGTGCCAGCAGGAATGGACAGGTCATGGAAAAACTGTTTTTT
J gene: TRBJ2-7; D gene: -; V gene: TRBV7-9; clone size: once; CDR3 protein: CASSSTGIEQYF; CDR3 DNA: TGTGCCAGCAGCTCCACAGGGATCGAGCAGTACTTC